The 17 T cell receptor beta chains below were found in one sample sequenced in a study of radiotherapy plus CTLA-4 blockade in lung cancer. Clones were read by immunoSEQ multiplex PCR, and TCRdb kept only the in-frame ones, dropping some. This repertoire shows around 42,000 clones, approximately 62% found once; its top ten account for 18%. The sequencing used peripheral blood, collected from a patient treated with radiotherapy plus ipilimumab. The receptors shown here come from a human donor with non-small cell lung cancer who had a partial response to radiotherapy plus ipilimumab.

This clone was recorded a few times. This sequence joins TRBV2 and TRBJ2-7; TRBD2 matches 8 bases. Unmatched junction bases numbered 8, after V lost 4 bases and J lost 3 bases. The CDR3 loop spans 15 amino acids. Per germline, CDR1 SNHLY and CDR2 FYNNEI. DNA of the CDR3: TGTGCCAGCAGTGCGGGAGGGGGATGGTACTACGAGCAGTACTTC. Residues: CASSAGGGWYYEQYF.

This chain uses TRBV5-6 with TRBJ2-1, with D perhaps TRBD2 (5 bases). The germline gives CDR1 SGHDT, CDR2 YYEEEE. CDR3 length equals 16 residues. Trimming removed 4 bases from V and 3 bases from J, with 17 bases in between. The chain's CDR3 is CASSPTTIINYNEQFF. CDR3 coding DNA: TGTGCCAGCAGCCCGACTACAATCATAAACTACAATGAGCAGTTCTTC.

J is TRBJ1-1 and V is TRBV30, with D possibly being TRBD1 (5 bases). Between the trimmed V and J ends, which lost 5 bases and 12 bases, there was a span of 19 bases. Germline V gene data show CDR1 as GTSNPN and CDR2 as SVGIG (reference sequence). This CDR3 contains 12 residues. CDR3 nucleotide sequence: TGTGCCTGGGACCCCGGGGGTTTTAGGACTTTCTTT. Translated, it gives CAWDPGGFRTFF.

The chain employs TRBV2 and TRBJ1-5, with 7 bases fitting TRBD1. The V segment lost 5 bases and the J segment 5 bases; nucleotides outside the gene matches: 15. The CDR3 runs 17 residues. From germline, CDR1 is SNHLY and CDR2 FYNNEI. CDR3 region: CASSKDRALATDQPQHF. The CDR3 DNA is TGTGCCAGCAGTAAAGACAGGGCCCTTGCTACGGATCAGCCCCAGCATTTT.

The V call is TRBV27, the J call TRBJ2-5; D is unclear. The J call may be incorrect, as the DNA end agrees better with TRBJ2-7. The germline gives CDR1 MNHEY, CDR2 SMNVEV (reference sequence). The CDR3 is 14 amino acids. The CDR3 reads CASSSPPRIYEQYF. Here the CDR3 DNA reads TGTGCCAGCAGTTCCCCCCCCCGTATCTACGAGCAGTACTTC.

This chain uses TRBV10-3 with TRBJ2-2; D may be TRBD1 (6 bases). Germline assignment: CDR1 ENHRY and CDR2 SYGVKD. With 10 bases removed from V and 3 bases from J, the gap between germline ends came to 12 bases. The CDR3 has 13 amino acids. For the CDR3, the DNA is TGTGCCAGCCGGGACACCGACACCGGGGAGCTGTTTTTT. Encoded protein: CASRDTDTGELFF.

The J gene is TRBJ1-5, the V gene TRBV27; D perhaps matches TRBD1 (6 bases). The germline V gene encodes CDR1 MNHEY and CDR2 SMNVEV (reference sequence). The CDR3 has 14 residues. Trimming stripped 3 bases from V and 5 bases from J, with 11 bases between. CDR3 amino acids: CASSFDRPDQPQHF. CDR3 DNA: TGTGCCAGCAGTTTTGACAGGCCCGATCAGCCCCAGCATTTT.

This clone came up a few times. This chain uses TRBV10-3 with TRBJ1-6; D is unresolved. CDR3 size: 13 residues. In germline, CDR1 is ENHRY, CDR2 SYGVKD. Deletions cut 7 bases from V and 6 bases from J, with 10 bases between. CDR3 bases: TGTGCCATCACTCCAGGCCGTAATTCACCCCTCCACTTT. Protein sequence: CAITPGRNSPLHF.

This sequence joins TRBV7-8 and TRBJ2-5, with 8 positions matching TRBD2. CDR3 length equals 15 residues. V lost 4 bases, J lost 0 bases, and 4 bases stayed unmatched. In germline, CDR1 is SGHVS, CDR2 FQNEAQ. The CDR3 region has the DNA TGTGCCAGCAGCTCAACACTAGCGGACCAAGAGACCCAGTACTTC. This gives the protein CASSSTLADQETQYF.

The CDR3 protein is CASSVGPLSADGGYTF. The CDR3 DNA is TGTGCCAGCAGCGTAGGACCCCTATCCGCGGATGGGGGCTACACCTTC. This sequence joins TRBV9 and TRBJ1-2; D not certain. Germline V gives CDR1 SGDLS, CDR2 YYNGEE. With 0 bases removed from V and 8 bases from J, the gap between germline ends came to 20 bases. This CDR3 is built from 16 residues.

The chain combines TRBV27 with TRBJ2-7, with TRBD2 matching 9 bases. Germline CDR1 reads MNHEY; CDR2 reads SMNVEV (reference sequence). The ends lost 4 bases at V and 7 bases at J; junction bases unmatched: 11. The CDR3 is 15 amino acids. In nucleotides, the CDR3 is TGTGCCAGCAGTTCCGGCCTAGCGGGATCGGTGGAGCAGTACTTC. Protein: CASSSGLAGSVEQYF.

As DNA, the CDR3 is TGTGCCAGTAGTACCACAGGGGTACACACCGGGGAGCTGTTTTTT. Amino acid sequence: CASSTTGVHTGELFF. The chain links TRBV19 to TRBJ2-2, with 7 bases aligning to TRBD1. Germline V gives CDR1 LNHDA, CDR2 SQIVND (reference sequence). This CDR3 is 15 amino acids long. Trimming at V came to 4 bases and at J to 3 bases, leaving 5 bases not matched to a gene.

This clone has just a few counts. The chain combines TRBV6-5 with TRBJ2-7, with 8 bases that match TRBD1. Germline V gives CDR1 MNHEY, CDR2 SVGAGI. Germline trimming cut 6 bases from V and 4 bases from J; bases unmatched to any gene: 8. This CDR3 contains 14 residues. CDR3 coding DNA: TGTGCCAGCAGGCGGGACAGGAATGTTTACGAGCAGTACTTC. This gives the protein CASRRDRNVYEQYF.

The chain has TRBV5-1 and TRBJ1-2; D not resolved. There are 11 residues in the CDR3. The germline CDR1 and CDR2 sequences are SGHRS and YFSETQ. V was trimmed by 4 bases and J by 8 bases, leaving 9 bases between them. CDR3 residues: CASSVGAGYTF. CDR3 DNA: TGCGCCAGCAGCGTAGGAGCCGGCTACACCTTC.

This clone was picked up one time. The chain carries TRBV30 and TRBJ2-3; 16 bases map to TRBD2. The CDR3 is 17 amino acids. Germline CDR1 GTSNPN, CDR2 SVGIG (reference sequence). With 5 bases clipped from V and 0 bases from J, the junction kept 5 bases outside the gene matches. The CDR3 DNA sequence: TGTGCCTGGGCTTCGGGACTAGCGGGAGGGAGCACAGATACGCAGTATTTT. Amino acid sequence: CAWASGLAGGSTDTQYF.

The chain uses TRBV13 and TRBJ1-6; D not certain. This CDR3 region has 18 residues. V dropped 5 bases and J dropped 1 base, with 18 bases sitting between them. Germline V gene lookup returns CDR1 PRHDT and CDR2 FYEKMQ (reference sequence). The CDR3 region is CASSEGGRVWSYNSPLHF. The CDR3 nucleotides are TGTGCCAGCAGCGAAGGAGGGCGAGTCTGGTCCTATAATTCACCCCTCCACTTT.

This clone turned up a few times. V gene TRBV5-4 combines with J gene TRBJ2-1, with 8 nucleotides matching TRBD2. In germline, CDR1 is SGHNT, CDR2 YYREEE (reference sequence). V was pared by 4 bases and J by 3 bases, with 9 bases of the junction left unmatched. The CDR3 runs to 16 residues. This CDR3 reads CASSPGGLAGYNEQFF. DNA of the CDR3: TGTGCCAGCAGCCCCGGCGGGCTAGCGGGCTACAATGAGCAGTTCTTC.